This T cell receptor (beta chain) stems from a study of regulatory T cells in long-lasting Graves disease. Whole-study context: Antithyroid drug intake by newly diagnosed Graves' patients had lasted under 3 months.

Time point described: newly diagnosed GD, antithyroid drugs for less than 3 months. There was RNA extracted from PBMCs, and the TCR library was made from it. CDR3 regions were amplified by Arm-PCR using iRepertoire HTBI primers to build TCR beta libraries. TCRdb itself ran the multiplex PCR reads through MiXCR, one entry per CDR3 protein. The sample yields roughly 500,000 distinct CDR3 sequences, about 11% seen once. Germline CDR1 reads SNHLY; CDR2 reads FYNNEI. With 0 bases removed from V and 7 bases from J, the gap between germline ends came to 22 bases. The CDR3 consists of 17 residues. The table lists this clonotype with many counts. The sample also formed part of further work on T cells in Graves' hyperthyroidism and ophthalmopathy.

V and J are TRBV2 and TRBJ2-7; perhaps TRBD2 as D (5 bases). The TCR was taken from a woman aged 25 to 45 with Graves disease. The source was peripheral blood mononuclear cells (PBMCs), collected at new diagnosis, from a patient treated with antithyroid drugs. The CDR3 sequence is CASSEARGLFGSGEQYF. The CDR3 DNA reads TGTGCCAGCAGTGAAGCGCGAGGACTTTTTGGCTCAGGAGAGCAGTACTTC.